Each of the 7 T cell receptor beta chains below was sequenced from the same sample in a study of T-cell memory formation after mild COVID-19. TCRdb called the 5' RACE reads again in MiXCR, with one record for every CDR3 protein. The table lists 40,000 or so distinct CDR3 sequences, less than 8% of them singletons. What was sequenced was PBMCs or a T cell subset sorted from them (not recorded which). These receptors were collected from an adult who had mild COVID-19 (a few samples of this study predate the infection). Cell type and time point are not known.

This clonotype was detected many times. This chain uses TRBV4-2 with TRBJ2-1, with TRBD2 as a possible D gene (6 bases). Germline CDR1 LGHNA, CDR2 YNFKEQ. V lost 0 bases and J 6 bases, leaving 18 bases between the germline ends. CDR3 length: 17 amino acids. CDR3 DNA: TGTGCCAGCAGCCAAGAGGAGTTTGGGACTCACCGCAATGAGCAGTTCTTC. This gives the protein CASSQEEFGTHRNEQFF.

This clonotype has ten or more counts. This rearrangement joins TRBV20-1 to TRBJ2-3; 7 nucleotides align to TRBD1. The CDR3 runs 16 residues. The trim removed 4 bases at V and 3 bases at J, leaving 13 bases unmatched. Germline values: CDR1 DFQATT, CDR2 SNEGSKA (reference sequence). The DNA of the CDR3 is TGCAGTGCTACCCGTCGGGCAGGGGGAATTACAGATACGCAGTATTTT. Encoded protein: CSATRRAGGITDTQYF.

This clonotype has at least ten counts. The CDR3 reads CATSRVMRSRGAYNEQFF. DNA of the CDR3: TGTGCCACCAGCAGAGTCATGCGGAGCCGGGGGGCCTACAATGAGCAGTTCTTC. V gene TRBV15 combines with J gene TRBJ2-1; 7 bases align to TRBD2. CDR1 LNHNV and CDR2 YYDKDF come from the germline V gene (reference sequence). The CDR3 runs 18 residues. V gave up 1 base and J gave up 2 bases; unmatched junction bases: 11.

The chain links TRBV29-1 to TRBJ2-2, with 9 bases identical to TRBD2. J gave up 6 bases and V 4 bases, and 15 bases lay outside the gene matches. Germline V gene lookup returns CDR1 SQVTM and CDR2 ANQGSEA. This CDR3 is built from 17 residues. CDR3 DNA sequence: TGCAGCGTTGCTGGCGAGCGGGGGGAGGAGTGGTCCGGGGAGCTGTTTTTT. Translating gives CSVAGERGEEWSGELFF.

This clonotype was recorded a few times. V is TRBV24-1 and J is TRBJ2-3; D gene unclear. Between the trimmed V and J ends, which lost 2 bases and 4 bases, there was a span of 6 bases. The germline gives CDR1 KGHDR, CDR2 SFDVKD. The CDR3 consists of 13 residues. The CDR3 DNA reads TGTGCCACCAGTGATTGGGCCGCAGATACGCAGTATTTT. Translating gives CATSDWAADTQYF.

The V gene is TRBV7-2, the J gene TRBJ1-1; D call uncertain. Per germline, CDR1 SGHTA and CDR2 FQGNSA. Trimming left V 6 bases short and J 0 bases short, with 14 bases between. CDR3 size: 15 residues. The CDR3 reads CASRFSSSVNTEAFF. For the CDR3, the DNA is TGTGCCAGCAGATTTAGCAGCTCCGTGAACACTGAAGCTTTCTTT.

This clonotype occurred many times. J is TRBJ2-3 and V is TRBV5-1, with D unclear. The CDR3 totals 14 residues. Trimming stripped 4 bases from V and 4 bases from J, with 13 bases between. Looked up from germline, CDR1 is SGHRS and CDR2 is YFSETQ. CDR3 region: CASSDGWTPDTQYF. CDR3 bases: TGCGCCAGCAGCGACGGTTGGACCCCAGATACGCAGTATTTT.